The clone carrying this T cell receptor (beta chain) came up many times. This sample stems from a study of identical twins. The CDR3 covers 15 residues. Between the trimmed V and J ends, which lost 2 bases and 2 bases, there was a span of 12 bases. The germline V gene has CDR1 SGHDT and CDR2 YYEEEE. Via MiXCR, TCRdb re-called the 5' RACE reads, giving one row per CDR3 protein. The top ten clones hold about 14% of a sample with a few hundred thousand distinct CDR3 sequences, 6.5% of them seen once. This same sample was also taken into another study, of T cells expressing NK-cell markers.

The origin of this receptor is a woman between 18 and 29 years old in good health. The rearrangement uses TRBV5-6 and TRBJ2-3; D is ambiguous. Material for sequencing was CD8+ T cells sorted from blood. The CDR3 DNA follows: TGTGCCAGCAGCTTCGGAAGCGCCTACACAGATACGCAGTATTTT. It specifies CASSFGSAYTDTQYF.